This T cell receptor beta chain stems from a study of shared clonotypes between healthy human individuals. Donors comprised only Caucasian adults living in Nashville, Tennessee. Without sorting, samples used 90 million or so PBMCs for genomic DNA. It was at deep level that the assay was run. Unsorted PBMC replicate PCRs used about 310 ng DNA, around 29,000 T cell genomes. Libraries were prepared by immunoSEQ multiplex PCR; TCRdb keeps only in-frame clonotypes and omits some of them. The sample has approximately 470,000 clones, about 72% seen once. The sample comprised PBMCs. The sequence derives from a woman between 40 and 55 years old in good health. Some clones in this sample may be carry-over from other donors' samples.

The CDR3 region has the DNA TGTGCCAGTACCGACAGGGGGTACACTGAAGCTTTCTTT. This codes for CASTDRGYTEAFF. The gene calls are TRBV19 and TRBJ1-1, with 9 bases lining up with TRBD1. V lost 7 bases to trimming and J lost 3 bases; unmatched junction nucleotides: 3. Germline V gene lookup returns CDR1 LNHDA and CDR2 SQIVND (reference sequence). This CDR3 contains 13 residues. The variable domain in full, with the rest retrieved from reference TRBV19 and TRBJ1-1, is DGGITQSPKYLFRKEGQNVTLSCEQNLNHDAMYWYRQDPGQGLRLIYYSQIVNDFQKGDIAEGYSVSREKKESFPLTVTSAQKNPTAFYLCASTDRGYTEAFFGQGTRLTVV.